These 4 T cell receptor beta chains were all obtained from the same sample, sequenced in a study of CD8 T cells in Susac syndrome. Reverse transcription used roughly 0.45 to 1 ug RNA and random hexamers. Using its own MiXCR run on the immunoSEQ multiplex PCR reads, TCRdb lists one record per CDR3 protein. The table lists 210,000 or so distinct CDR3 sequences, roughly nine tenths of them singletons. Sequencing was performed on CD8+ T cells from PBMCs. These receptors were obtained from a human donor with multiple sclerosis.

V usage is TRBV4-3 and J usage is TRBJ2-7, with 7 positions matching TRBD2. The ends lost 2 bases at V and 4 bases at J; junction bases unmatched: 5. This CDR3 contains 14 residues. Germline assignment: CDR1 LGHNA and CDR2 YSLEER. For the CDR3, the DNA is TGCGCCAGCAGCCAAACCCCGGGGGGATACGAGCAGTACTTC. Translating gives CASSQTPGGYEQYF.

This chain uses TRBV14 with TRBJ2-2; D remains ambiguous. Between the trimmed V and J ends, which lost 4 bases and 4 bases, there was a span of 13 bases. This CDR3 is built from 15 residues. Germline V gives CDR1 SGHDN, CDR2 FVKESK. CDR3 DNA: TGTGCCAGCAGCCCCGTGGGATGGGGCACCGGGGAGCTGTTTTTT. It specifies CASSPVGWGTGELFF.

Here the CDR3 reads CASSYVNDRGYTF. DNA for the CDR3: TGTGCCAGCAGTTATGTCAATGACCGTGGCTACACCTTC. V gene TRBV6-2 or TRBV6-3 combines with J gene TRBJ1-2, with D uncertain. The CDR3 is 13 residues long. Germline V gives CDR1 MNHEY, CDR2 SVGEGT. V was pared by 3 bases and J by 7 bases, with 12 bases between.

The count of this clonotype is one. This chain uses TRBV6-1 with TRBJ1-3, with 7 bases lining up with TRBD1. Trimming at V came to 6 bases and at J to 1 base, leaving 15 bases not matched to a gene. The CDR3 is made up of 18 amino acids. CDR1 and CDR2 (germline): MNHNS, SASEGT. CDR3 DNA sequence: TGTGCCAGCAGGCCGGGACAGCTCCCATCTCCATCTGGAAACACCATATATTTT. It is translated as CASRPGQLPSPSGNTIYF.